This T cell receptor beta chain was profiled in a study of beta chain features in type 1 diabetes. Expressed TCRB transcripts were sequenced because the entire RNA isolate underwent reverse transcription. Deep immunoSEQ sequencing covered naive, central memory and regulatory T cell samples. Measured with immunoSEQ multiplex PCR; TCRdb has only the in-frame clones, and not every one. Of hundreds of thousands of clones listed, 11% are singletons. Study-level points and caveats: Across all four CD4+ subsets, people with type 1 diabetes showed modestly shorter TCRB CDR3s. Short templates might get an advantage during PCR, and this would be equal in patients and controls.

Worth noting for this clone: What it binds is unknown.

Germline values: CDR1 LNHNV, CDR2 YYDKDF (reference sequence). This CDR3 region has 15 residues. The V and J ends lost 3 bases and 8 bases, in that order; junction bases with no gene match: 6. Purity (above 95%) was reached by all sorted populations. V and J are TRBV15 and TRBJ1-4; 10 positions match TRBD1. The sequence was obtained from a man aged 30 to 45 with type 1 diabetes. Sequenced input: naive CD4+ T cells from blood. The CDR3 spells CATSSATGGLEKLFF. The CDR3 DNA reads as TGTGCCACCAGCAGTGCGACAGGGGGCCTCGAAAAACTGTTTTTT.